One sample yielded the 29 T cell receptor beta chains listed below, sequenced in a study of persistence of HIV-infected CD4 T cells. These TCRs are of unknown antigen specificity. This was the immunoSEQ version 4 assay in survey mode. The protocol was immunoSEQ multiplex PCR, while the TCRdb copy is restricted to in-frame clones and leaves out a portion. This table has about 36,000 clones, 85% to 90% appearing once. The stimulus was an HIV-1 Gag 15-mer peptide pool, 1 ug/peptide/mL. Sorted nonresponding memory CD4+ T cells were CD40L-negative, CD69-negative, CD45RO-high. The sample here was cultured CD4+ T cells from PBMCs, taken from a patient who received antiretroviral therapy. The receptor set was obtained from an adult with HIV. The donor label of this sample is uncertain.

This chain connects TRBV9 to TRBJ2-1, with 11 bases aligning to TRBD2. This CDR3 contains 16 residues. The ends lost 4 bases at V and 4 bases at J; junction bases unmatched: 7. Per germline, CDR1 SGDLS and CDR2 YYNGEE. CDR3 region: CASSLSSGGVYNEQFF. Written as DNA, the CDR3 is TGTGCCAGCAGCTTGAGTAGCGGGGGGGTATACAATGAGCAGTTCTTC.

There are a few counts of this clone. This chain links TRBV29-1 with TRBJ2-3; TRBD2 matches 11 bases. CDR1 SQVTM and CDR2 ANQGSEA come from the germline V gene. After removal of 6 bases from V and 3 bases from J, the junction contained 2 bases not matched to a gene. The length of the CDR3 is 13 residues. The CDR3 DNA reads TGCAGCGTCGCTAGCGGGGGGACAGATACGCAGTATTTT. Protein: CSVASGGTDTQYF.

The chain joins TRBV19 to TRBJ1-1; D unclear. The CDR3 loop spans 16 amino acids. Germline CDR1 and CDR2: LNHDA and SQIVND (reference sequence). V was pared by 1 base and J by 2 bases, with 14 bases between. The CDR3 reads CASSIAWTGFNTEAFF. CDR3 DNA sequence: TGTGCCAGTAGTATAGCGTGGACCGGGTTCAACACTGAAGCTTTCTTT.

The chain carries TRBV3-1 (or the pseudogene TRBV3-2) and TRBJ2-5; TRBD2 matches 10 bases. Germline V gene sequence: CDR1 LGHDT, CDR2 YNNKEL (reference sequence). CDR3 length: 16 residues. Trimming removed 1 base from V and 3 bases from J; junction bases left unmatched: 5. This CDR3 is CASSQVIAGGKETQYF. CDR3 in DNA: TGTGCCAGCAGCCAAGTAATAGCGGGGGGTAAAGAGACCCAGTACTTC.

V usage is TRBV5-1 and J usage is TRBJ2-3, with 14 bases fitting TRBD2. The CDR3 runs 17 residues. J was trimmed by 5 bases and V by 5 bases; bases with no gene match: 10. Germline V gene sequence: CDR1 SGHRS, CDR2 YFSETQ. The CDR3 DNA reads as TGCGCCAGCAGGAATGGACATGGACTAGCGGGGGGAGATACGCAGTATTTT. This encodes CASRNGHGLAGGDTQYF.

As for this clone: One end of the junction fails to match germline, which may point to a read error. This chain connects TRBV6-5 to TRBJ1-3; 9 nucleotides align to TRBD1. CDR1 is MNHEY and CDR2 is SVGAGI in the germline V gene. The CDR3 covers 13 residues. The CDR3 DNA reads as TGTGCCAGCAATTACAGGGGGCAGGGCACCATATATTTT. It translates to CASNYRGQGTIYF.

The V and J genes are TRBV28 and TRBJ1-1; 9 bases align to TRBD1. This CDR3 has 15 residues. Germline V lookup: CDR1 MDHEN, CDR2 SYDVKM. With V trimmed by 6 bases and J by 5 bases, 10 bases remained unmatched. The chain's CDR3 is CASSSPGQGWTEAFF. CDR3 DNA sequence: TGTGCCAGCAGCTCGCCGGGACAGGGTTGGACTGAAGCTTTCTTT.

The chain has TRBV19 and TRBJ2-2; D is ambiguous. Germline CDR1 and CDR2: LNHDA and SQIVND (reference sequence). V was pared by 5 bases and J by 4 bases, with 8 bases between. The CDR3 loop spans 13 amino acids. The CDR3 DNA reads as TGTGCCAGTAGTGTACAACTCACCGGGGAGCTGTTTTTT. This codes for CASSVQLTGELFF.

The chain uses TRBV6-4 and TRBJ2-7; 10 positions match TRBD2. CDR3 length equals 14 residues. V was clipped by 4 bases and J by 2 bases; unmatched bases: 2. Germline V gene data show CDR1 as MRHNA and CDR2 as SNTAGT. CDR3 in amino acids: CASSVLAGPYEQYF. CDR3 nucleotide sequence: TGTGCCAGCAGTGTACTAGCGGGGCCCTACGAGCAGTACTTC.

The CDR3 coding sequence is TGCGCCAGCAAGGGGGGACTAGCGGGGCGGATAATAGGGAATGAGCAGTTCTTC. It is translated as CASKGGLAGRIIGNEQFF. This chain joins TRBV5-1 and TRBJ2-1, with TRBD2 identical over 13 bases. The length of the CDR3 is 18 residues. Looked up from germline, CDR1 is SGHRS and CDR2 is YFSETQ. After removal of 6 bases from V and 7 bases from J, the junction contained 16 bases not matched to a gene.

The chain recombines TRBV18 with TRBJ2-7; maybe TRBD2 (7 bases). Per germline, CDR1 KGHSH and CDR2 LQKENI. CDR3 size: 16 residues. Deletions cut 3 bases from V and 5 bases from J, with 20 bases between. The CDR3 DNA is TGTGCCAGCTCACCCGCGAGGGGGGGGCAAAGTAACGAGCAGTACTTC. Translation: CASSPARGGQSNEQYF.

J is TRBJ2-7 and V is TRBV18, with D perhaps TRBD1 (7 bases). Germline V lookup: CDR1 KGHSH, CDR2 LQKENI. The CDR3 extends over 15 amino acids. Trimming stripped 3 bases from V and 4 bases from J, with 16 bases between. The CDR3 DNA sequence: TGTGCCAGCTCACCCCGGGGGACAGAGCTATACGAGCAGTACTTC. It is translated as CASSPRGTELYEQYF.

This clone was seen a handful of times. The CDR3 is CASSLKQTGELFF. The CDR3, as DNA: TGTGCCAGCAGCTTAAAACAAACCGGGGAGCTGTTTTTT. This chain joins TRBV7-3 and TRBJ2-2; D is unresolved. V lost 1 base and J 5 bases, leaving 5 bases between the germline ends. The V gene's germline CDR1 is SGHTA and CDR2 FQGTGA. The CDR3 consists of 13 residues.

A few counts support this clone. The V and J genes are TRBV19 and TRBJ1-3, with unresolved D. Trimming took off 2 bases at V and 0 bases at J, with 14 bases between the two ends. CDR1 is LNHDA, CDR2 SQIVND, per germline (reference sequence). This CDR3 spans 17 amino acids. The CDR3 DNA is TGTGCCAGTAGTATACCCCGGGAGGGCCGCTCTGGAAACACCATATATTTT. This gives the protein CASSIPREGRSGNTIYF. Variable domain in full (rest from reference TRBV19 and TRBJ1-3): DGGITQSPKYLFRKEGQNVTLSCEQNLNHDAMYWYRQDPGQGLRLIYYSQIVNDFQKGDIAEGYSVSREKKESFPLTVTSAQKNPTAFYLCASSIPREGRSGNTIYFGEGSWLTVV.

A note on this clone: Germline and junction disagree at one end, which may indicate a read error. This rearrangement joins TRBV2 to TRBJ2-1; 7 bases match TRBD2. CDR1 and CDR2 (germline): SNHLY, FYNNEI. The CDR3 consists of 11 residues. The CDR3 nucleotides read TGTGCCAGCAGTGCGCGGGGGAAAGATGTCTTC. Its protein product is CASSARGKDVF.

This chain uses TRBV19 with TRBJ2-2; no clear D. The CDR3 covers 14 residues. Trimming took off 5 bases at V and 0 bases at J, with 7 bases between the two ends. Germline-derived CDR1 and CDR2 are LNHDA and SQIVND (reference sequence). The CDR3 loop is CASSPRSNTGELFF. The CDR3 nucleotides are TGTGCCAGTAGTCCTCGGTCGAACACCGGGGAGCTGTTTTTT.

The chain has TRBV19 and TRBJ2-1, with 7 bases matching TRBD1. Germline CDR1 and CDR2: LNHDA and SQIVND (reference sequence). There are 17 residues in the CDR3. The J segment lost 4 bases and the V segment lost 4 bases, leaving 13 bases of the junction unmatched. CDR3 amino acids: CASSTRYRGTAYNEQFF. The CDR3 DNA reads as TGTGCCAGTAGTACCCGGTACAGGGGTACGGCTTACAATGAGCAGTTCTTC.

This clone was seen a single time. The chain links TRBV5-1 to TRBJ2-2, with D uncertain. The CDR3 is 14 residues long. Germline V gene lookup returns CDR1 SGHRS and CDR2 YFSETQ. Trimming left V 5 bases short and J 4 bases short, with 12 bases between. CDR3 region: CASSEIGITGELFF. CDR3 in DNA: TGCGCCAGCAGTGAGATAGGGATCACCGGGGAGCTGTTTTTT.

The CDR3 DNA is TGTGCCAGCAGTGGGAGGAATGGCTACACCTTC. It specifies CASSGRNGYTF. This chain joins TRBV2 and TRBJ1-2; D is unclear. In germline, CDR1 is SNHLY, CDR2 FYNNEI. The ends were cut back, 4 bases at V and 6 bases at J, with 6 bases in the middle. This CDR3 contains 11 residues.

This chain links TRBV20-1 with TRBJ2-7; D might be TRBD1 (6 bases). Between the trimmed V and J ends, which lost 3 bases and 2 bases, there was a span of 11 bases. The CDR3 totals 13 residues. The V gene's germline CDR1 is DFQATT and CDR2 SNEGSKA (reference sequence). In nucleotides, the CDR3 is TGCAGTGCTAGTACAGGGCGCCCCTACGAGCAGTACTTC. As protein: CSASTGRPYEQYF.

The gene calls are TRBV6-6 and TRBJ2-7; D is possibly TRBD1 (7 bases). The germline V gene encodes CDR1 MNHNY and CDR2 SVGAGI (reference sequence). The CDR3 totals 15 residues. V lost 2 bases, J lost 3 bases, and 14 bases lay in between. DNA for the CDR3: TGTGCCAGCAGTTACGTGTCAGGGGGGAACTACGAGCAGTACTTC. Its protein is CASSYVSGGNYEQYF.

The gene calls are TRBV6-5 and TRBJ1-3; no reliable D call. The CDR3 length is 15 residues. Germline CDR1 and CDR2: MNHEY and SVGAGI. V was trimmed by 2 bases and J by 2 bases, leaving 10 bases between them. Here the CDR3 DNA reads TGTGCCAGCAGTTACCGGCAGCTTGCTGGAAACACCATATATTTT. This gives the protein CASSYRQLAGNTIYF.

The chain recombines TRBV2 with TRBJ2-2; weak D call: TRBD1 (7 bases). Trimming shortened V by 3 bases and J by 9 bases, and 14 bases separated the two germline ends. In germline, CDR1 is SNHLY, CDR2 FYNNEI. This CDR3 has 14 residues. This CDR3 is CASSDQGGLRELFF. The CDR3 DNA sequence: TGTGCCAGCAGTGACCAGGGGGGACTGAGGGAGCTGTTTTTT.

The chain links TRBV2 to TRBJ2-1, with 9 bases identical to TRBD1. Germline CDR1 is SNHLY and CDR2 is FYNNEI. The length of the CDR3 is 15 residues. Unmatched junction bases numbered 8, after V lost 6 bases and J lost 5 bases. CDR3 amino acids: CASRAGTGWDNEQFF. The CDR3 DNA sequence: TGTGCCAGCAGGGCCGGGACAGGGTGGGACAATGAGCAGTTCTTC.

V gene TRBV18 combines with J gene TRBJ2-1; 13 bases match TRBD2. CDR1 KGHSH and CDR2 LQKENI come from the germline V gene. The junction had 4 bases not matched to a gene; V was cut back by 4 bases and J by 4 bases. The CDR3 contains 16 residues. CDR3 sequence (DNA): TGTGCCAGCTCACTGGGACTAGCGGGGATTTACAATGAGCAGTTCTTC. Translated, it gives CASSLGLAGIYNEQFF.

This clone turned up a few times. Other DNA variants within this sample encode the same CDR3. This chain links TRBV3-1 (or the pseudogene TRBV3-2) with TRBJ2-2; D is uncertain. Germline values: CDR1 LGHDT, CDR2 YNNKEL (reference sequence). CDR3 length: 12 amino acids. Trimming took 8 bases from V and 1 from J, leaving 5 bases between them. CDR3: CASGRNTGELFF. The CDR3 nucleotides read TGTGCCAGCGGAAGGAACACCGGGGAGCTGTTTTTT.

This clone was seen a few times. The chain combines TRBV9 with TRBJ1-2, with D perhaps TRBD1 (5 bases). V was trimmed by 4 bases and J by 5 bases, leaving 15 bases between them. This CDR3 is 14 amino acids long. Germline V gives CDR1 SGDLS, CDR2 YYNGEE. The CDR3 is CASSTHSTVYGYTF. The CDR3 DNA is TGTGCCAGCAGCACCCACTCGACAGTTTATGGCTACACCTTC.

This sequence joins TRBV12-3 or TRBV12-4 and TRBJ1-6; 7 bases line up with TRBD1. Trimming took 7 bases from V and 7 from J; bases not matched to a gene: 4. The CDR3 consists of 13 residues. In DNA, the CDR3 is TGTGCCAGCAAGGGACAGTACAATTCACCCCTCCACTTT. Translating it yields CASKGQYNSPLHF.

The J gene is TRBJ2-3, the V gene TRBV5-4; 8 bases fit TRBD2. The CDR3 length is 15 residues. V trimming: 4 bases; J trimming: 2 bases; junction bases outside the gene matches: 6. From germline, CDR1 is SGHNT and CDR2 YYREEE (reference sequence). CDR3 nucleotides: TGTGCCAGCAGCCCCACGGGGGGGCCCACAGATACGCAGTATTTT. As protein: CASSPTGGPTDTQYF.